The text below deals with one T cell receptor beta chain. Combining a sample-barcoded 5' primer with a J-beta primer mix, a second PCR ran for roughly 6 to 11 cycles. Every cDNA was tagged by a template-switch adaptor with 12 random nucleotides. TCRdb re-called the 5' RACE reads through MiXCR, storing one row per CDR3 protein. This table holds 800,000 to 950,000 distinct CDR3 sequences, approximately 49% found once. Each of the donors had approximately 10 milliliters of peripheral blood drawn into EDTA-treated Vacutainer tubes. PBMCs were isolated at a quantity of at least 6 million per sample. This specimen belongs to a study of blood T cells in healthy people across ages. Turning to the study itself: Per two T cells, about one barcoded beta molecule was captured through template switching.

CDR3 size: 14 residues. V was trimmed by 1 base and J by 8 bases, leaving 13 bases between them. Germline CDR1 reads SGHDN; CDR2 reads FVKESK. The specimen sequenced was blood. This chain joins TRBV14 and TRBJ2-3; D uncertain. This clonotype originated in a young man in good health. CDR3 amino acids: CASSQGSTWGTQYF. DNA of the CDR3: TGTGCCAGCAGCCAAGGCTCGACCTGGGGTACGCAGTATTTT.